The clone carrying this T cell receptor beta chain was picked up a small number of times. The data are from a study of blood T cells in healthy people across ages. This CDR3 comprises 14 residues. V dropped 5 bases and J dropped 6; count of bases not matched to a gene: 6. Germline V gene data show CDR1 as SEHNR and CDR2 as FQNEAQ (reference sequence). A second 7 to 11 cycle PCR used barcoded and J-beta primers. TCRdb reanalysed the 5' RACE reads using MiXCR and keeps one entry per CDR3 protein. The sample has about 730,000 distinct CDR3 sequences; around 40% are singletons. Total RNA extraction produced at least 5 micrograms (per sample) for the study.

The chain employs TRBV7-9 and TRBJ1-5; 8 bases agree with TRBD1. Sequenced input: blood. This receptor was taken from a woman aged 60-75 years in good health. In DNA form, the CDR3 reads TGTGCCAGCAGCGAAGGGACAGGTCTTCAGCCCCAGCATTTT. Translating it yields CASSEGTGLQPQHF.